The present T cell receptor beta chain was sequenced within a study of T-cell reconstitution after alpha-beta-depleted transplantation in children. Germline CDR1 is SGHRS and CDR2 is YFSETQ. The CDR3 is 13 residues long. Trimming took off 0 bases at V and 15 bases at J, with 16 bases between the two ends. Unique molecular identifiers were incorporated into the prepared TCRbeta library. TCRdb re-called the PCR reads with MiXCR, one entry per CDR3 protein. The table has fewer than 450,000 distinct CDR3 sequences, roughly 15% seen once. General study points: Once a year had passed after transplant, T-cell counts and diversity came mostly from newly produced T cells. For some patients, TCRbeta diversity was high at day 60 because of recipient T cells and thymic progenitors that survived.

This clonotype was detected ten times or more. Its antigen is undetermined. The rearrangement links TRBV5-1 to TRBJ2-1; possibly TRBD1 for D (5 bases). This clonotype was obtained from a male patient aged 2 to 10 who had a stem cell transplant for acute lymphoblastic leukemia, so the T cells may come from the graft donor. The material was PBMCs, mostly from graft donor cells, obtained 360 days after TCRalphabeta/CD19-depleted stem cell transplant. CDR3 in DNA: TGCGCCAGCAGCTTGGGCCAGGGTGAGGATCGGTTCTTC. It codes for CASSLGQGEDRFF.